A single sample is the source of the 9 T cell receptor beta chains below, sequenced in a study of blood T cell repertoires in COVID-19. TCRdb keeps only in-frame clones here, not all; method: immunoSEQ multiplex PCR. The table lists over 300,000 clones, 70% to 90% of them singletons. Sequenced sample: PBMCs or T cells enriched from blood (not recorded which). The receptors were gathered from a woman aged 25-40 years with acute COVID-19.

This clone was picked up one time. The genes are TRBV7-3 and TRBJ1-5; D may be TRBD1 (6 bases). V was pared by 5 bases and J by 6 bases, with 17 bases between. CDR1 is SGHTA, CDR2 FQGTGA, per germline. CDR3 length: 15 residues. This chain's CDR3 is CASSRGGVPGQPQHF. Here the CDR3 DNA reads TGTGCCAGCAGCAGAGGGGGGGTCCCAGGTCAGCCCCAGCATTTT.

This chain uses TRBV2 with TRBJ1-2, with 8 bases fitting TRBD1. V lost 9 bases to trimming and J lost 3 bases; unmatched junction nucleotides: 21. The CDR3 extends over 18 amino acids. CDR1 and CDR2 from the germline V gene are SNHLY and FYNNEI. The CDR3 bases are TGTGCCAGACAAAAACAACCGGACAGGGAACTCTCGGACTATGGCTACACCTTC. Translated: CARQKQPDRELSDYGYTF.

The rearrangement links TRBV10-3 to TRBJ2-7; TRBD1 aligns across 8 bases. The germline V gene encodes CDR1 ENHRY and CDR2 SYGVKD. The length of the CDR3 is 13 residues. Trimming removed 6 bases from V and 4 bases from J; junction bases left unmatched: 5. The CDR3 region has the DNA TGTGCCATCAGCTTGGGGACAGGATACGAGCAGTACTTC. This translates into CAISLGTGYEQYF.

This rearrangement joins TRBV7-2 to TRBJ2-4; 7 bases line up with TRBD2. V shed 3 bases, J shed 1 base, and the junction held 12 bases outside the gene matches. The CDR3 runs 18 residues. CDR1 is SGHTA and CDR2 is FQGNSA in the germline V gene. In DNA form, the CDR3 reads TGTGCCAGCAGCTTTGTCCCCTATTGGCGGGGGGCCAAAAACATTCAGTACTTC. Its translation: CASSFVPYWRGAKNIQYF.

The gene calls are TRBV18 and TRBJ1-4, with unresolved D. The germline gives CDR1 KGHSH, CDR2 LQKENI. CDR3 length: 13 residues. The V end was cut by 4 bases, the J end by 4 bases, with 7 bases between. This chain's CDR3 is CASSRAFNEKLFF. Here the CDR3 DNA reads TGTGCCAGCTCACGGGCTTTTAATGAAAAACTGTTTTTT.

CDR3 amino acids: CARTMSGTVTYYEQYF. The CDR3 bases are TGTGCCAGGACGATGTCCGGGACAGTAACCTACTACGAGCAGTACTTC. The rearrangement links TRBV28 to TRBJ2-7, with 7 bases fitting TRBD1. Trimming removed 9 bases from V and 3 bases from J; junction bases left unmatched: 17. CDR1 is MDHEN and CDR2 is SYDVKM in the germline V gene. The CDR3 is 16 amino acids.

This chain links TRBV12-5 with TRBJ2-3; TRBD2 might be the D (5 bases). V lost 0 bases and J 2 bases, leaving 18 bases between the germline ends. The CDR3 has 18 amino acids. CDR1 is LGHNT, CDR2 FRNRAP, per germline. CDR3 region: CASGLVSYEGVNTDTQYF. The CDR3 region has the DNA TGTGCTAGTGGTTTGGTGTCGTACGAGGGCGTAAACACAGATACGCAGTATTTT.

This clone was recorded a few times. The chain combines TRBV27 with TRBJ1-1; the match to TRBD1 covers 8 bases. This CDR3 spans 17 amino acids. V shed 5 bases, J shed 2 bases, and the junction held 13 bases outside the gene matches. CDR1 is MNHEY and CDR2 is SMNVEV in the germline V gene (reference sequence). CDR3 residues: CASSPGQGRILNTEAFF. The CDR3 region has the DNA TGTGCCAGCAGTCCCGGACAGGGAAGGATTCTTAACACTGAAGCTTTCTTT.

The chain couples TRBV18 to TRBJ1-1, with D unresolved. Trimming left V 5 bases short and J 1 base short, with 8 bases between. Germline V CDR1 and CDR2: KGHSH, LQKENI. The CDR3 totals 13 residues. The CDR3 DNA reads as TGTGCCAGCTCATCAGCGGCGAACACTGAAGCTTTCTTT. Its translation is CASSSAANTEAFF.